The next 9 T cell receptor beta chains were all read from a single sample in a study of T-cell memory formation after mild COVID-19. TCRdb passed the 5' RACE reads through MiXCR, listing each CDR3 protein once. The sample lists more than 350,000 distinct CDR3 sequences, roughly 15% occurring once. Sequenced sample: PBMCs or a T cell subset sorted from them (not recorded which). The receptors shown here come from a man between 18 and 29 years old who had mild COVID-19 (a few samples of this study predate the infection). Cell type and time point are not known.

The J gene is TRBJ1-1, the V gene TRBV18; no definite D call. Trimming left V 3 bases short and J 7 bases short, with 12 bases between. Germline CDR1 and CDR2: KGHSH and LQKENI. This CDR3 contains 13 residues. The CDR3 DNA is TGTGCCAGCTCACCGTGGGATGACAATGAAGCTTTCTTT. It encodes CASSPWDDNEAFF.

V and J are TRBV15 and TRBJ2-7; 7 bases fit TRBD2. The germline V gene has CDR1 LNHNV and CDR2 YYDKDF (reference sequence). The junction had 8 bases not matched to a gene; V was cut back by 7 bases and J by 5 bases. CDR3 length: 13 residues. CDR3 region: CATNQAGENEQYV. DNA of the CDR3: TGTGCCACCAATCAGGCGGGGGAAAACGAGCAGTACGTC.

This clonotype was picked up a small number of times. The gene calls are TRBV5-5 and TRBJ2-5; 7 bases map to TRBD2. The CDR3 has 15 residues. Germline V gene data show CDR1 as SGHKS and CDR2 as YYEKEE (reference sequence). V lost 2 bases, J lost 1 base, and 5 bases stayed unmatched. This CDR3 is CASSFSGASQETQYF. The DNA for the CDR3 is TGTGCCAGCAGCTTCAGCGGGGCGAGCCAAGAGACCCAGTACTTC. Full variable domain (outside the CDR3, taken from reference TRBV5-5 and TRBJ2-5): DAGVTQSPTHLIKTRGQQVTLRCSPISGHKSVSWYQQVLGQGPQFIFQYYEKEERGRGNFPDRFSARQFPNYSSELNVNALLLGDSALYLCASSFSGASQETQYFGPGTRLLVL.

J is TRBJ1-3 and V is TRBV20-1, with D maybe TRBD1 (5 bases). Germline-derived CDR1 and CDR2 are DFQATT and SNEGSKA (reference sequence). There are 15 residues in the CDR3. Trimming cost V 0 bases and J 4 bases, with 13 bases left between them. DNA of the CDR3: TGCAGTGCTAGAGACCCGACAGAGTTCGGAAACACCATATATTTT. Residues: CSARDPTEFGNTIYF.

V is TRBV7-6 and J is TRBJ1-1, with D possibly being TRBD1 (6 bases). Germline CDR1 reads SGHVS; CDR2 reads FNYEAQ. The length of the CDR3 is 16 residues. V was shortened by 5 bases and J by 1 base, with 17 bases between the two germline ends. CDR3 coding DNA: TGTGCCAGCAGCCCGACCGGAAGGGGGGGGAACACTGAAGCTTTCTTT. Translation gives CASSPTGRGGNTEAFF.

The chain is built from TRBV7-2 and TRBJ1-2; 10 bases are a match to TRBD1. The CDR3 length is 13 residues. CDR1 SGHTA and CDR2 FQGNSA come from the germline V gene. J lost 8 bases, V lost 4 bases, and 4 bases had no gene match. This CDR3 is CASSSTGGAGYTF. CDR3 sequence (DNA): TGTGCCAGCAGCTCGACAGGGGGCGCCGGCTACACCTTC.

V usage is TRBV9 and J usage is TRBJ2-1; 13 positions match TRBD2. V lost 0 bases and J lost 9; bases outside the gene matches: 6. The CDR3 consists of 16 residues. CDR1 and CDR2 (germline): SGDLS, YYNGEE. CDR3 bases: TGTGCCAGCAGCGTAGGGGGACTAGCGGGGTTAGCTGAGCAGTTCTTC. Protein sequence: CASSVGGLAGLAEQFF.

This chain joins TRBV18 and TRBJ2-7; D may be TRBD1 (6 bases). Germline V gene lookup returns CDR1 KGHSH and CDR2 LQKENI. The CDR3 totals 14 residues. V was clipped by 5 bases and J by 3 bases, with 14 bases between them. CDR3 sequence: CASSITGTSYEQYF. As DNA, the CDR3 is TGTGCCAGCTCAATCACCGGGACAAGCTACGAGCAGTACTTC.

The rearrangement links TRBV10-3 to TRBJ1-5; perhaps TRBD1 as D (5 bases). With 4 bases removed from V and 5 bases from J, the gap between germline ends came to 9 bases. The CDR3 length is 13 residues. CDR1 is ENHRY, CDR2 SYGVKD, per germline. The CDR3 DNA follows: TGTGCCATCAGTGCGGGGCGGGATCAGCCCCAGCATTTT. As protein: CAISAGRDQPQHF.